The 15 T cell receptor beta chains below all came from one sample that was sequenced in a study of Graves' ophthalmopathy and Graves' hyperthyroidism. Transcripts of RNA were the source for amplifying TCR beta CDR3 regions. The first-round RT-PCR employed HTBI primers together with the Qiagen OneStep RT-PCR kit. A multiplex PCR was then performed as the second round. TCRdb redid the calling of the multiplex PCR reads with MiXCR, one entry per CDR3 protein. The sample has about 380,000 distinct CDR3 sequences; over 15% are singletons. Material: peripheral blood. Receptor source: a woman aged 18-29 years with stable Graves' hyperthyroidism.

This clonotype was counted a few times. The gene calls are TRBV10-3 and TRBJ1-2; 7 nucleotides agree with TRBD1. V was pared by 6 bases and J by 2 bases, with 0 bases of the junction left unmatched. Germline loops: CDR1 ENHRY, CDR2 SYGVKD. The CDR3 extends over 12 amino acids. The CDR3 nucleotides read TGTGCCATCAGGACAGGGAACTATGGCTACACCTTC. Translation gives CAIRTGNYGYTF.

This clonotype was recorded many times. The chain recombines TRBV12-3 or TRBV12-4 with TRBJ2-7; perhaps TRBD2 as D (5 bases). CDR3 length: 15 amino acids. Between the trimmed V and J ends, which lost 2 bases and 2 bases, there was a span of 13 bases. The CDR3 DNA is TGTGCCAGCAGTTTACCGGGGTACGACCCCTACGAGCAGTACTTC. The encoded protein is CASSLPGYDPYEQYF.

This clonotype was seen ten or more times. The CDR3 sequence is CASSIDPGTGLYEQYF. CDR3 nucleotide sequence: TGTGCCAGTAGTATAGACCCCGGGACAGGCCTATACGAGCAGTACTTC. The chain has TRBV19 and TRBJ2-7, with TRBD1 matching 8 bases. CDR3 length: 16 amino acids. The V segment lost 0 bases and the J segment 4 bases; nucleotides outside the gene matches: 8. CDR1 LNHDA and CDR2 SQIVND come from the germline V gene (reference sequence).

There are many counts of this clonotype. The V and J genes are TRBV12-3 or TRBV12-4 and TRBJ1-2; 10 bases map to TRBD1. This CDR3 has 17 amino acids. Losses at the gene ends were 5 bases for V and 2 bases for J; bases not matched to a gene: 11. In DNA form, the CDR3 reads TGTGCCAGCAGTCTGTCTCGATCGGGACAGGGGAACTATGGCTACACCTTC. Its protein is CASSLSRSGQGNYGYTF.

In its sample, this clonotype was seen a few times. This sequence joins TRBV7-9 and TRBJ2-5, with D perhaps being TRBD1 or TRBD2 (5 bases each). V lost 5 bases, J lost 2 bases, and 18 bases lay in between. Germline-derived CDR1 and CDR2 are SEHNR and FQNEAQ (reference sequence). The CDR3 totals 16 residues. The CDR3 DNA sequence: TGTGCCAGCAGCCGGGGCGGAGCTAGCCTTCAAGAGACCCAGTACTTC. Translated, it gives CASSRGGASLQETQYF.

This clonotype was recorded at least ten times. The V and J genes are TRBV6-2 or TRBV6-3 and TRBJ2-5; 15 nucleotides line up with TRBD2. Germline-derived CDR1 and CDR2 are MNHEY and SVGEGT. This CDR3 has 18 amino acids. Unmatched junction bases numbered 7, after V lost 0 bases and J lost 5 bases. The CDR3 DNA is TGTGCCAGCAGTTACTCAGGACTAGCGGGGGGGCCAGGGGAGACCCAGTACTTC. Amino acids: CASSYSGLAGGPGETQYF.

This clonotype was detected many times. The chain uses TRBV6-2 or TRBV6-3 and TRBJ1-2, with 9 bases that match TRBD1. With 4 bases clipped from V and 1 base from J, the junction kept 10 bases outside the gene matches. From germline, CDR1 is MNHEY and CDR2 SVGEGT. The CDR3 contains 17 residues. The CDR3 sequence: CASSSTGGRSFNYGYTF. CDR3 nucleotides: TGTGCCAGCAGTTCTACAGGGGGCCGGTCGTTTAACTATGGCTACACCTTC.

At least ten counts were recorded for this clonotype. This rearrangement joins TRBV5-8 to TRBJ2-2; 7 bases agree with TRBD1. Germline V gene data show CDR1 as SGHTS and CDR2 as YDEGEE. This CDR3 has 14 residues. V was pared by 7 bases and J by 3 bases, with 6 bases of the junction left unmatched. DNA of the CDR3: TGTGCCAGCCGATGGGGACAGTACACCGGGGAGCTGTTTTTT. It yields the protein CASRWGQYTGELFF. The full variable domain, rest sourced from reference TRBV5-8 and TRBJ2-2, is EAGVTQSPTHLIKTRGQQATLRCSPISGHTSVYWYQQALGLGLQFLLWYDEGEERNRGNFPPRFSGRQFPNYSSELNVNALELEDSALYLCASRWGQYTGELFFGEGSRLTVL.

This clonotype was seen ten or more times. The V and J genes are TRBV12-3 or TRBV12-4 and TRBJ1-2; D is uncertain. V gave up 2 bases and J gave up 7 bases, with 11 bases separating them. The CDR3 totals 13 residues. The CDR3 is CASSLSAVAGYTF. The CDR3, as DNA: TGTGCCAGCAGTTTATCGGCAGTCGCTGGCTACACCTTC.

The chain joins TRBV12-3 or TRBV12-4 to TRBJ1-1; possibly TRBD1 for D (5 bases). V gave up 3 bases and J gave up 1 base, with 9 bases separating them. The CDR3 totals 14 residues. The chain's CDR3 is CASSLRQQNTEAFF. The CDR3 DNA reads TGTGCCAGCAGTTTGAGACAGCAGAACACTGAAGCTTTCTTT.

This clonotype was found a few times. This may be a read error, as it is one base from a much larger clone. The chain has TRBV6-5 and TRBJ2-2; 8 positions agree with TRBD2. The CDR3 covers 16 residues. The germline V gene has CDR1 MNHEY and CDR2 SVGAGI. The CDR3 sequence is CASIRGGGGTTGEPFF. CDR3 coding DNA: TGTGCCAGCATTAGGGGTGGCGGGGGGACGACCGGGGAGCCGTTTTTT.

Remarks on this clonotype: A much larger clonotype is one base distant, so this may be a read error. CDR3 DNA: TGTGCCAGCAGTTACTCGTCCGGGGCCGAGGGTGAGCATTACTTC. It encodes CASSYSSGAEGEHYF. J is TRBJ2-7 and V is TRBV6-2 or TRBV6-3; D assignment may be TRBD1 or TRBD2 (5 bases each). The CDR3 runs to 15 residues. Germline V lookup: CDR1 MNHEY, CDR2 SVGEGT.

Details on this clonotype: It may be a read error: a sequence one base away is much more abundant. This chain connects TRBV24-1 to TRBJ2-1, with a weak D call TRBD1 (5 bases). Germline CDR1 reads KGHDR; CDR2 reads SFDVKD. This CDR3 spans 14 amino acids. With 3 bases removed from V and 5 bases from J, the gap between germline ends came to 10 bases. The CDR3 nucleotides read TGTGCCACCAGTGATCGCCAGGGAAACAATGAGCAGTTCTTC. Translation: CATSDRQGNNEQFF.

The J gene is TRBJ2-2, the V gene TRBV18; no clear D. Germline assignment: CDR1 KGHSH and CDR2 LQKENI. This CDR3 has 17 amino acids. Between the trimmed V and J ends, which lost 5 bases and 3 bases, there was a span of 19 bases. The CDR3 is CASSIKQPTIHTGELFF. DNA of the CDR3: TGTGCCAGCTCAATTAAACAACCTACGATTCACACCGGGGAGCTGTTTTTT.

The chain couples TRBV3-1 to TRBJ1-2; TRBD1 might be the D (5 bases). V was cut by 1 base and J by 13 bases, with 10 bases left in between. Germline V gene data show CDR1 as LGHDT and CDR2 as YNNKEL (reference sequence). The CDR3 contains 11 residues. The CDR3 nucleotides read TGTGCCAGCAGCCAAGCACAGGCCGGCACCTTC. Translating it yields CASSQAQAGTF.